Sequencing of this TCR beta chain was carried out in a study of T-cell memory formation after mild COVID-19. Study background: TCR clusters showed largely donor specificity.

Concerning this clonotype: Its antigen is unknown.

General observations from the study: Later expanders leaned CD4+, whereas day 15 to 85 contracting clones were balanced CD4/CD8. A subset of responding clones appeared in pre-infection memory, suggesting cross-reactive memory joined.

5'RACE primed at constant segments yielded TCR alpha and TCR beta cDNA libraries bearing sample barcodes and UMIs. MiXCR was run by TCRdb on the 5' RACE reads, yielding one entry per CDR3 protein. Altogether approximately 260,000 distinct CDR3 sequences are present, approximately 16% being singletons, with the ten largest covering around 3.4%. Losses at the gene ends were 3 bases for V and 4 bases for J; bases not matched to a gene: 5. CDR1 and CDR2 from the germline V gene are DFQATT and SNEGSKA (reference sequence). The length of the CDR3 is 14 residues. The V gene is TRBV20-1, the J gene TRBJ2-5; 10 bases line up with TRBD2. Sequences were obtained from PBMCs or a T cell subset sorted from them (not recorded which). The TCR sequence derives from a man in his late teens or twenties who had mild COVID-19 (a few samples of this study predate the infection). Cell type and time point are not known. CDR3 residues: CSASAASGGETQYF. The DNA for the CDR3 is TGCAGTGCTAGTGCGGCTAGCGGGGGAGAGACCCAGTACTTC.